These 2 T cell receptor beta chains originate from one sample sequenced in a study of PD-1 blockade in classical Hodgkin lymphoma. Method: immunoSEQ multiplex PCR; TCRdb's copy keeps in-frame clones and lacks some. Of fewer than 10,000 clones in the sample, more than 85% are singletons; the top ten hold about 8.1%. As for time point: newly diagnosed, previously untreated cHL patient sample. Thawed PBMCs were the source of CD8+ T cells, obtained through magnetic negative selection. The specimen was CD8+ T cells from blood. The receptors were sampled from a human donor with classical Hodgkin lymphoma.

The CDR3 nucleotides read TGTGCCAGCAGTGAAGAATTAGGGAACTCCTACGAGCAGTACTTC. It translates to CASSEELGNSYEQYF. The chain combines TRBV6-1 with TRBJ2-7, with D unresolved. V gave up 1 base and J gave up 0 bases, with 10 bases separating them. The CDR3 is 15 amino acids. In germline, CDR1 is MNHNS, CDR2 SASEGT.

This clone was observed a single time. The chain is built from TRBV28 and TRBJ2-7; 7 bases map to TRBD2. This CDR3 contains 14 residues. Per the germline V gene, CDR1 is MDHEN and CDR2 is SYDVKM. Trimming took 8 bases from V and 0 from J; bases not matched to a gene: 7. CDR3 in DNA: TGTGCCAGCGCGCTAGCGGAGATCTCCTACGAGCAGTACTTC. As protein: CASALAEISYEQYF.